This passage covers 32 T cell receptor beta chains from one sample sequenced in a study of blood T cell repertoires in COVID-19. Repertoires were generated with immunoSEQ multiplex PCR, while TCRdb's copy carries only in-frame clones and drops some. The profile shows about 98,000 clones, around four fifths of them singletons. The material sequenced was peripheral blood. All receptors derive from a man in his sixties with active or convalescent COVID-19.

This clone was seen once. The genes are TRBV7-2 and TRBJ1-3, with no clear D. The germline V gene has CDR1 SGHTA and CDR2 FQGNSA. This CDR3 is 15 amino acids long. Between the trimmed V and J ends, which lost 3 bases and 0 bases, there was a span of 9 bases. The CDR3 protein is CASSLQPSSGNTIYF. The CDR3 region has the DNA TGTGCCAGCAGCTTGCAACCGAGCTCTGGAAACACCATATATTTT.

The chain uses TRBV18 and TRBJ2-1; D call uncertain. The V gene's germline CDR1 is KGHSH and CDR2 LQKENI. The V gene lost 3 bases and the J gene lost 0 bases, with 6 bases spanning the gap. The CDR3 sequence is 14 residues long. The chain's CDR3 is CASSPYSSYNEQFF. CDR3 nucleotide sequence: TGTGCCAGCTCACCGTATAGCTCCTACAATGAGCAGTTCTTC.

Ten or more counts support this clone. The chain recombines TRBV2 with TRBJ1-1; a weak D match, TRBD1 (5 bases). Germline CDR1 SNHLY, CDR2 FYNNEI. Trimming cost V 7 bases and J 1 base, with 13 bases left between them. The CDR3 is made up of 14 amino acids. The CDR3 DNA follows: TGTGCCAGCAAGGCAGGGCGAGAGAACACTGAAGCTTTCTTT. Translation gives CASKAGRENTEAFF. The whole variable domain, remainder taken from reference TRBV2 and TRBJ1-1, is EPEVTQTPSHQVTQMGQEVILRCVPISNHLYFYWYRQILGQKVEFLVSFYNNEISEKSEIFDDQFSVERPDGSNFTLKIRSTKLEDSAMYFCASKAGRENTEAFFGQGTRLTVV.

This rearrangement joins TRBV9 to TRBJ1-2; D gene uncertain. V lost 4 bases and J lost 2, with 6 bases in between. Germline V CDR1 and CDR2: SGDLS, YYNGEE. The CDR3 has 12 residues. The CDR3 bases are TGTGCCAGCAGCACAGACAACTATGGCTACACCTTC. Protein product: CASSTDNYGYTF.

CDR3 sequence: CASIGDRGRYTQYF. The CDR3 bases are TGTGCCAGCATCGGTGACAGGGGGCGGTATACGCAGTATTTT. This chain uses TRBV28 with TRBJ2-3, with TRBD1 matching over 10 bases. Germline CDR1 and CDR2: MDHEN and SYDVKM. The ends lost 7 bases at V and 7 bases at J; junction bases unmatched: 8. CDR3 size: 14 residues.

This clone was seen more than once but under ten times. The chain employs TRBV19 and TRBJ1-5; TRBD1 aligns across 9 bases. The CDR3 covers 15 residues. The ends lost 6 bases at V and 4 bases at J; junction bases unmatched: 7. Germline V gene lookup returns CDR1 LNHDA and CDR2 SQIVND (reference sequence). CDR3 nucleotide sequence: TGTGCCAGTAGGTCGGGACAGGGATGGAATCAGCCCCAGCATTTT. It codes for CASRSGQGWNQPQHF.

This clone appeared a few times. This chain joins TRBV5-1 and TRBJ2-1, with TRBD1 identical over 7 bases. The V gene's germline CDR1 is SGHRS and CDR2 YFSETQ. Germline trimming cut 5 bases from V and 0 bases from J; bases unmatched to any gene: 8. The CDR3 runs to 16 residues. The CDR3 nucleotides read TGCGCCAGCAGGACCGTACAGGGGAGCTCCTACAATGAGCAGTTCTTC. Translation: CASRTVQGSSYNEQFF.

As for this clone: The missing conserved phenylalanine or tryptophan at the end of this CDR3 makes a read error likely. The limits of the CDR3 on the DNA are not certain, so only TCRdb's listed CDR3 is given. The chain joins TRBV6-1 to TRBJ2-7; the table's D call of TRBD2 was not tested on the DNA. Counting both end residues, the CDR3 totals 15 amino acids. CDR1 is MNHNS, CDR2 SASEGT, per germline. The CDR3 spells CASSEGLPASLQEGI.

The CDR3 here is CASSAVVGGSPYYEQYF. The CDR3 nucleotides are TGTGCCAGCAGCGCCGTCGTAGGCGGGAGTCCCTACTACGAGCAGTACTTC. This chain connects TRBV28 to TRBJ2-7; 7 bases line up with TRBD2. Unmatched junction bases numbered 17, after V lost 6 bases and J lost 3 bases. There are 17 residues in the CDR3. Germline loops: CDR1 MDHEN, CDR2 SYDVKM.

The chain recombines TRBV5-1 with TRBJ1-1; a possible D gene is TRBD1 (5 bases). Germline V gene sequence: CDR1 SGHRS, CDR2 YFSETQ. The V end lost 4 bases, the J end lost 3 bases, and 16 bases lay between the germline ends. This CDR3 has 15 amino acids. The CDR3: CASSPGARRDTEAFF. In nucleotides, the CDR3 is TGCGCCAGCAGCCCTGGGGCCCGAAGGGACACTGAAGCTTTCTTT.

CDR3 sequence (DNA): TGTGCCAGCAGCTTAGGAGTGAGTTCGAATGAGCAGTTCTTC. Protein sequence: CASSLGVSSNEQFF. This rearrangement joins TRBV7-8 to TRBJ2-1; D not resolved. Trimming left V 1 base short and J 7 bases short, with 11 bases between. Germline CDR1 is SGHVS and CDR2 is FQNEAQ. This CDR3 has 14 residues.

V and J are TRBV23-1 and TRBJ1-5; D is possibly TRBD1 (6 bases). TRBV23-1 is reported as an ORF; its role is uncertain. V was trimmed by 8 bases and J by 7 bases, leaving 21 bases between them. CDR3 size: 15 residues. The CDR3 is CASSIGGRGNQPQHF. CDR3 coding DNA: TGCGCCAGCTCGATCGGAGGCAGGGGAAACCAGCCCCAGCATTTT.

This chain uses TRBV7-2 with TRBJ2-1, with D perhaps matching TRBD1 (5 bases). Trimming took 4 bases from V and 3 from J, leaving 13 bases between them. CDR1 is SGHTA and CDR2 is FQGNSA in the germline V gene. The CDR3 length is 15 residues. DNA of the CDR3: TGTGCCAGCAGCTCCTTCAAAGGGGTCTACAATGAGCAGTTCTTC. Its protein is CASSSFKGVYNEQFF.

This chain uses TRBV10-3 with TRBJ1-2; TRBD1 matches at 7 bases. Germline CDR1 reads ENHRY; CDR2 reads SYGVKD. V dropped 4 bases and J dropped 4; count of bases not matched to a gene: 0. This CDR3 is built from 12 residues. This CDR3 reads CAISGDSYGYTF. In DNA form, the CDR3 reads TGTGCCATCAGTGGGGACAGCTATGGCTACACCTTC.

The chain recombines TRBV5-1 with TRBJ2-7; D call uncertain. Trimming left V 1 base short and J 2 bases short, with 13 bases between. Germline values: CDR1 SGHRS, CDR2 YFSETQ. This CDR3 region has 15 residues. In DNA, the CDR3 is TGCGCCAGCAGCTTGCAATCTGCGAACCCCTACGAGCAGTACTTC. Its translation: CASSLQSANPYEQYF. Full variable domain (remainder filled in from reference TRBV5-1 and TRBJ2-7): KAGVTQTPRYLIKTRGQQVTLSCSPISGHRSVSWYQQTPGQGLQFLFEYFSETQRNKGNFPGRFSGRQFSNSRSEMNVSTLELGDSALYLCASSLQSANPYEQYFGPGTRLTVT.

The chain joins TRBV20-1 to TRBJ1-1; D gene unclear. Germline CDR1 is DFQATT and CDR2 is SNEGSKA (reference sequence). This CDR3 is built from 10 residues. CDR3: CSLMNTEAFF. The CDR3 bases are TGCAGCCTTATGAACACTGAAGCTTTCTTT.

The chain employs TRBV19 and TRBJ2-3, with a weak D call TRBD2 (6 bases). V lost 3 bases to trimming and J lost 5 bases, with 12 bases between them. Germline values: CDR1 LNHDA, CDR2 SQIVND (reference sequence). This CDR3 comprises 14 residues. The CDR3: CASSMWSGRDTQYF. The CDR3, as DNA: TGTGCCAGTAGTATGTGGTCCGGGAGAGATACGCAGTATTTT.

The chain carries TRBV6-5 and TRBJ1-1, with D possibly being TRBD1 (6 bases). Germline V gives CDR1 MNHEY, CDR2 SVGAGI. V was clipped by 6 bases and J by 5 bases, with 7 bases between them. CDR3 size: 11 residues. In nucleotides, the CDR3 is TGTGCCAGCAGCCAGGGGACTGAAGCTTTCTTT. This sequence encodes CASSQGTEAFF.

The rearrangement joins TRBV5-1 to TRBJ1-1; 7 nucleotides agree with TRBD1. Looked up from germline, CDR1 is SGHRS and CDR2 is YFSETQ. This CDR3 spans 14 amino acids. V shed 0 bases, J shed 7 bases, and the junction held 6 bases outside the gene matches. The CDR3, as DNA: TGCGCCAGCAGCTTGGCAGGGGGTAGAGGTGAAGCTTTCTTT. Translated: CASSLAGGRGEAFF.

The J gene is TRBJ1-2, the V gene TRBV7-8, with TRBD1 matching over 8 bases. The junction had 4 bases not matched to a gene; V was cut back by 5 bases and J by 2 bases. Germline CDR1 reads SGHVS; CDR2 reads FQNEAQ. The CDR3 covers 14 residues. The CDR3 nucleotides read TGTGCCAGCAGCAGCCGGACAGGGAACTATGGCTACACCTTC. It is translated as CASSSRTGNYGYTF.

The V call is TRBV11-2, the J call TRBJ1-2, with TRBD1 as a possible D gene (5 bases). Trimming took 0 bases from V and 0 from J, leaving 8 bases between them. Germline assignment: CDR1 SGHAT and CDR2 FQNNGV. The CDR3 covers 15 residues. The CDR3, as DNA: TGTGCCAGCAGCTTAGAAGGGGCGGCTAACTATGGCTACACCTTC. Its protein is CASSLEGAANYGYTF. Using reference TRBV11-2 and TRBJ1-2 for the parts outside the CDR3, the full variable domain is EAGVAQSPRYKIIEKRQSVAFWCNPISGHATLYWYQQILGQGPKLLIQFQNNGVVDDSQLPKDRFSAERLKGVDSTLKIQPAKLEDSAVYLCASSLEGAANYGYTFGSGTRLTVV.

The chain recombines TRBV9 with TRBJ2-2, with D possibly TRBD2 on 6 matching bases. The germline gives CDR1 SGDLS, CDR2 YYNGEE. The CDR3 loop spans 17 amino acids. The V end was cut by 2 bases, the J end by 1 base, with 15 bases between. CDR3: CASSVPYSSENTGELFF. CDR3 bases: TGTGCCAGCAGCGTGCCCTACTCTAGCGAGAACACCGGGGAGCTGTTTTTT.

This clone was observed a single time. The chain combines TRBV18 with TRBJ1-1, with no clear D. The V gene lost 3 bases and the J gene lost 1 base, with 12 bases spanning the gap. Germline V CDR1 and CDR2: KGHSH, LQKENI. This CDR3 has 15 residues. DNA of the CDR3: TGTGCCAGCTCACCCCTTGACAACTCGAACACTGAAGCTTTCTTT. As protein: CASSPLDNSNTEAFF. The full variable domain, with the rest looked up from reference TRBV18 and TRBJ1-1, is NAGVMQNPRHLVRRRGQEARLRCSPMKGHSHVYWYRQLPEEGLKFMVYLQKENIIDESGMPKERFSAEFPKEGPSILRIQQVVRGDSAAYFCASSPLDNSNTEAFFGQGTRLTVV.

The chain is built from TRBV6-5 and TRBJ2-7; 8 nucleotides line up with TRBD2. Germline assignment: CDR1 MNHEY and CDR2 SVGAGI. The CDR3 covers 15 residues. V shed 10 bases and J 1 base; nucleotides not matched to a gene: 12. CDR3 sequence (DNA): TGTGCCACCCGCAGCGAGGCGGGGGGATCCTACGAGCAGTACTTC. It translates to CATRSEAGGSYEQYF.

This clone was seen once. The chain couples TRBV23-1 to TRBJ2-2; D possibly corresponds to TRBD1 (6 bases). TRBV23-1 is an open reading frame whose function is uncertain. Trimming removed 2 bases at V and 3 bases at J, with 19 bases between. This CDR3 has 18 residues. The CDR3 region is CASSQIAPTGNDTGELFF. The CDR3 nucleotides read TGCGCCAGCAGTCAAATCGCACCAACAGGGAACGACACCGGGGAGCTGTTTTTT.

This chain uses TRBV4-1 with TRBJ2-4, with a tentative D call TRBD2 (7 bases). The CDR3 runs to 18 residues. Germline loops: CDR1 MGHRA, CDR2 YSYEKL. Trimming shortened V by 0 bases and J by 2 bases, and 17 bases separated the two germline ends. CDR3 region: CASSQEGEGGPTKNIQYF. The CDR3 DNA follows: TGCGCCAGCAGCCAAGAAGGGGAGGGGGGTCCGACCAAAAACATTCAGTACTTC.

This chain connects TRBV27 to TRBJ1-1; perhaps TRBD1 as D (5 bases). V lost 6 bases, J lost 8 bases, and 16 bases lay in between. CDR1 and CDR2 (germline): MNHEY, SMNVEV (reference sequence). This CDR3 is built from 13 residues. The CDR3 reads CASSSPRDWEAFF. The CDR3 DNA is TGTGCCAGCAGCTCACCTAGGGACTGGGAAGCTTTCTTT.

The chain recombines TRBV27 with TRBJ2-2, with D unresolved. The CDR3 is 14 residues long. Germline V gene lookup returns CDR1 MNHEY and CDR2 SMNVEV (reference sequence). The germline V and J ends were trimmed by 5 bases and 7 bases, with 14 bases remaining between them. The CDR3 DNA follows: TGTGCCAGCAGTGCTCGCGGCGGTATCGGGGAGCTGTTTTTT. Translation: CASSARGGIGELFF.

The J gene is TRBJ1-2, the V gene TRBV18; TRBD1 is a possible D gene (6 bases). The ends were cut back, 3 bases at V and 4 bases at J, with 15 bases in the middle. CDR3 length: 15 residues. Germline CDR1 is KGHSH and CDR2 is LQKENI. The CDR3 loop reads CASSPWDTSGYGYTF. In nucleotides, the CDR3 is TGTGCCAGCTCACCCTGGGACACCTCCGGCTATGGCTACACCTTC. Complete variable domain (other parts from reference TRBV18 and TRBJ1-2): NAGVMQNPRHLVRRRGQEARLRCSPMKGHSHVYWYRQLPEEGLKFMVYLQKENIIDESGMPKERFSAEFPKEGPSILRIQQVVRGDSAAYFCASSPWDTSGYGYTFGSGTRLTVV.

This chain joins TRBV11-2 and TRBJ2-1; 13 bases are shared with TRBD2. Germline trimming cut 6 bases from V and 1 base from J; bases unmatched to any gene: 3. CDR3 size: 16 residues. From germline, CDR1 is SGHAT and CDR2 FQNNGV. In nucleotides, the CDR3 is TGTGCCAGCAGTCGGACTAGCGGGAGTTCCTACAATGAGCAGTTCTTC. It is translated as CASSRTSGSSYNEQFF.

This rearrangement joins TRBV28 to TRBJ2-3; D might be TRBD2 (5 bases). Germline assignment: CDR1 MDHEN and CDR2 SYDVKM. Trimming left V 8 bases short and J 7 bases short, with 22 bases between. The CDR3 has 15 amino acids. The CDR3 protein is CASCCSAGQLNTQYF. CDR3 in DNA: TGTGCCAGCTGTTGTTCGGCGGGCCAGTTAAATACGCAGTATTTT.

The chain employs TRBV19 and TRBJ2-1; the match to TRBD2 covers 8 bases. Germline CDR1 LNHDA, CDR2 SQIVND (reference sequence). V was clipped by 2 bases and J by 8 bases; unmatched bases: 11. This CDR3 has 16 amino acids. As DNA, the CDR3 is TGTGCCAGTAGTATAATAAGAAGCGGGAGACAAGATGAGCAGTTCTTC. Residues: CASSIIRSGRQDEQFF.